Reported below is one TCR beta chain. This clonotype was seen ten or more times. It has no known antigen specificity. Base qualities are not recorded, but no much larger clone differs from it by a single base. Receptors were amplified or captured by 5' RACE. The instrument was an Illumina HiSeq 2500. A second PCR of about 6 to 11 cycles was performed with a sample-barcoded 5' primer and a J-beta primer mix. A template-switch 5' adaptor carrying 12 random nucleotides introduced a unique molecular identifier onto each TCR beta cDNA molecule. At least 2.5 million CDR3-containing paired-end reads were obtained from each sample. First-strand cDNA was synthesized from all RNA with the Mint cDNA synthesis kit, primed by a TRBC-specific oligonucleotide. After uracil-DNA glycosylase treatment, a first 18-cycle PCR used universal primers M1SS and BC2_uni_R on all cDNA. The study's own analysis went as follows. Each sample was normalized by randomly selecting 1 million high-quality reads, each carrying a distinct molecular identifier. Reads with shared molecular identifiers were discarded instead of being binned into consensus sequences. MiTCR, run with a Q25 quality threshold and the strictest error-elimination algorithm, handled CDR3 identification, clonotype clustering and error correction. A nonparametric unseen species model with Euler transformation was used to estimate lower-bound total TCR beta diversity. The raw public reads went through TCRdb reprocessing: fastp at Q25, MiXCR clone calling, in-frame beta chains kept. Entries are consolidated by CDR3 protein sequence, retaining the most common genes and DNA. What appears here as the V and J calls and clone size reflects TCRdb's work, not the paper's. For this sample there are about 680,000 distinct CDR3 sequences; 45% to 50% appear just once. The ten largest clones take up around a third of the sample.

V has 5 bases trimmed and J has 6 bases trimmed; junction bases matching no gene number 8. The cysteine opens and the phenylalanine closes a CDR3 of 15 amino acids. CDR3 DNA is the only sequence kept; it has 45 bases, read in frame from the first base. The data derive from a study of blood T cells in healthy people across ages (dated by TCRdb to about 2015). Regarding the study in general: In model experiments, template switching captured about one uniquely barcoded TCR beta cDNA molecule for every two T cells. To track age-related changes in TCR beta repertoire diversity, the study relied on deep sequencing normalized with unique cDNA molecular identifiers. The donors were split into four age groups: young (average around 16 years), middle-aged (39), aged (over 55) and long-lived (roughly 88). Donors of different ages were randomly distributed across sequencing lanes to avoid experimental bias. Two additional independent replicas of 1 million unique cDNA reads from the same blood draw were analyzed for two donors (one aged 18 to 29 and one aged 80 or older).

Broad study findings and their caveats: Estimates of total diversity based on one million sequenced T cells were considered lower bounds and underestimates. As age increased, observed TCR beta diversity per million T cells dropped in a roughly linear way, and a significant reduction was already evident by age roughly 36. Compared with the aged group, the long-lived group had more naive CD4+ T cells, fewer expanded clones and increased TCR diversity, a pattern suggesting age selection. Because profiling used bulk unsorted PBMCs, naive and antigen-experienced compartments could not be compared conclusively. The CMV infection status of donors was not known, potentially confounding age-related changes in expanded clonotypes. A strong correlation was found between observed TCR beta diversity and the percentage of naive T cells measured by flow cytometry.

The approximately 41 donors, aged about 6 to 95 years, were systemically healthy Caucasian individuals from Russia. About 10 milliliters of peripheral blood were drawn from each donor into EDTA-treated Vacutainer tubes. Ficoll-Paque density-gradient centrifugation was used to isolate PBMCs, with at least 6.5 million per sample. Trizol reagent was used to extract total RNA from the PBMCs, yielding at least 6 micrograms per sample. For every donor, an aliquot of PBMCs went through flow cytometry to measure the percentages of naive CD45RAhigh/CD27high T cells. The rearrangement joined TRBV12-3 or TRBV12-4 to TRBJ2-1; 9 central bases correspond to TRBD1. The sequence derives from a woman aged 60-70 years in good health. Specimen: blood. The DNA reads TGTGCCAGCAGTAACCCGGGACAGGGTCCCAATGAGCAGTTCTTC. Its product reads: CASSNPGQGPNEQFF.